The clone carrying this TCR beta chain turned up a few times. Its target is not known. This CDR3 has 15 amino acids. Losses at the gene ends were 2 bases for V and 7 bases for J; bases not matched to a gene: 5. The germline V gene has CDR1 SGHDN and CDR2 FVKESK. Sequenced by immunoSEQ multiplex PCR; TCRdb stores in-frame clones only, minus some. This sample has about 110,000 clones, with 90% to 96% found just once. The data stem from a study of cytomegalovirus exposure and HLA in healthy donors. Study-wide findings and caveats: Under in vitro conditions, a few CMV-associated chains were confirmed as specific for CMV antigens. Researchers catalogued about 150 TCR beta chains as cytomegalovirus-associated. The classifier reportedly diagnosed cytomegalovirus status with high sensitivity and specificity.

The clonotype comes from a woman younger than 30 in good health and CMV-seronegative. The sample comprised PBMCs. The chain carries TRBV14 and TRBJ2-3; 11 nucleotides line up with TRBD2. The CDR3 DNA is TGTGCCAGCAGCCAACCGACTAGCGGGGTACATACGCAGTATTTT. The encoded protein is CASSQPTSGVHTQYF.